Here is one T cell receptor beta chain with its context. The protocol was immunoSEQ multiplex PCR, while the TCRdb copy is restricted to in-frame clones and leaves out a portion. Among some 80,000 clones listed, around 96% were seen once. Per the germline V gene, CDR1 is MDHEN and CDR2 is SYDVKM. V was clipped by 3 bases and J by 10 bases, with 10 bases between them. This CDR3 spans 12 amino acids. This entry belongs to a study of technical replicates of blood from several donors. The chain combines TRBV28 with TRBJ2-1; D remains unclear. This clonotype was obtained from a human donor in good health. Sequenced material: T cells isolated from PBMCs. The CDR3: CASSFSPREQFF. The CDR3, as DNA: TGTGCCAGCAGTTTTTCTCCCAGGGAGCAGTTCTTC. The variable domain in full, with the rest retrieved from reference TRBV28 and TRBJ2-1, is DVKVTQSSRYLVKRTGEKVFLECVQDMDHENMFWYRQDPGLGLRLIYFSYDVKMKEKGDIPEGYSVSREKKERFSLILESASTNQTSMYLCASSFSPREQFFGPGTRLTVL.